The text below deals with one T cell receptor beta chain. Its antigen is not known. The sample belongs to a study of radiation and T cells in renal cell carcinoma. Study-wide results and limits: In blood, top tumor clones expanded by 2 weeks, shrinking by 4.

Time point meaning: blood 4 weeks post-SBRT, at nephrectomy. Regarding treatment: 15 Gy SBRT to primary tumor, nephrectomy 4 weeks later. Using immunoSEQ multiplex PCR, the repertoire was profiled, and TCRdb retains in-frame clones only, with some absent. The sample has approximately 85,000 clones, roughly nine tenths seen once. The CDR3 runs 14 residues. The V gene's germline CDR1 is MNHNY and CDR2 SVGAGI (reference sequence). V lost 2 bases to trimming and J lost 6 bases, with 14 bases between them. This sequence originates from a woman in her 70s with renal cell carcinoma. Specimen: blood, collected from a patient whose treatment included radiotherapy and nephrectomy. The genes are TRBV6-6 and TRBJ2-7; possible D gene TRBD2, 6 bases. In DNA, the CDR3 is TGTGCCAGCAGTTACCTGGCTAGCGAGGGCGAGCAGTACTTC. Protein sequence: CASSYLASEGEQYF.